This T cell receptor beta chain was documented in a study of cytomegalovirus exposure and HLA in healthy donors. Findings and caveats of the study: Most TCR sequences were uncommon, yet certain public TCRs appeared in many donors. A missense variant in DCLRE1C was later tied to TCR beta V- and J-gene trimming.

Concerning this clone itself: The antigen is not known.

The CDR3 has 14 residues. The V end was cut by 4 bases, the J end by 4 bases, with 11 bases between. Germline V lookup: CDR1 SGDLS, CDR2 YYNGEE. PCR primers comprised 60 Vbeta and 13 Jbeta primers. Produced via immunoSEQ multiplex PCR; TCRdb's table is partial and in-frame only. The sample yields fewer than 200,000 clones, 60% to 80% seen once. The sequenced sample was PBMCs. This clonotype was obtained from a man aged 60-69 years in good health and CMV-seronegative. This chain joins TRBV9 and TRBJ2-2; D gene unclear. DNA for the CDR3: TGTGCCAGCAGCCTGCCCCTCGGCACCGGGGAGCTGTTTTTT. This codes for CASSLPLGTGELFF. The entire variable domain, with the rest obtained from reference TRBV9 and TRBJ2-2, is as follows: DSGVTQTPKHLITATGQRVTLRCSPRSGDLSVYWYQQSLDQGLQFLIQYYNGEERAKGNILERFSAQQFPDLHSELNLSSLELGDSALYFCASSLPLGTGELFFGEGSRLTVL.